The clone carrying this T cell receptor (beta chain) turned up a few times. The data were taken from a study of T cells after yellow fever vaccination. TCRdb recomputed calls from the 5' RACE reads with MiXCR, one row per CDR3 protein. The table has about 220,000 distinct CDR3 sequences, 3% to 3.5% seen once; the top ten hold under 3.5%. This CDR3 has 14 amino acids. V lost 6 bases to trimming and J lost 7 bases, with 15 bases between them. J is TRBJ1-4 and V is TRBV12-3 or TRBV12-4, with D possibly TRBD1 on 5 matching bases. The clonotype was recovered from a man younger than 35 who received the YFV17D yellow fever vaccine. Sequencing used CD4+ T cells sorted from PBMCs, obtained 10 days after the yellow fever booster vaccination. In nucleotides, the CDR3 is TGTGCCAGCAGAGAGACAGAAGACGGTGAAAAACTGTTTTTT. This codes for CASRETEDGEKLFF.